This T cell receptor beta chain was retrieved from a study of shared clonotypes between healthy human individuals. Whole-study results and caveats: When compared with the clonotypes that were shared by all four sorted-subset donors, the non-shared clonotypes turned out to have lower generation probabilities.

Repertoires were generated with immunoSEQ multiplex PCR, while TCRdb's copy carries only in-frame clones and drops some. The table lists 2 million to 2.5 million clones, 92% of them singletons. V lost 4 bases and J 4 bases, leaving 13 bases between the germline ends. Germline V gives CDR1 LNHDA, CDR2 SQIVND (reference sequence). There are 15 residues in the CDR3. Concerning this clone: Its target is not known.

The rearrangement links TRBV19 to TRBJ1-4, with D possibly being TRBD1 (6 bases). Sample: naive CD4+ T cells from PBMCs. Subset meaning: CD45RA+ positively selected. The sequence was obtained from a man aged 18 to 29 in good health. Some clones in this sample may be carry-over from other donors' samples. CDR3 loop: CASSTPRDNNEKLFF. CDR3 DNA: TGTGCCAGTAGTACCCCGCGGGACAATAATGAAAAACTGTTTTTT. Filled out from reference TRBV19 and TRBJ1-4, the complete variable domain reads DGGITQSPKYLFRKEGQNVTLSCEQNLNHDAMYWYRQDPGQGLRLIYYSQIVNDFQKGDIAEGYSVSREKKESFPLTVTSAQKNPTAFYLCASSTPRDNNEKLFFGSGTQLSVL.